The 5 T cell receptor beta chains given below trace back to one sample, sequenced in a study of response to subunit inactivated influenza vaccine. In TCRdb, the RT-PCR reads were re-called with MiXCR into one record per CDR3 protein. In the table there are hundreds of thousands of distinct CDR3 sequences, more than 11% of which are singletons. The sample in question was PBMCs from blood, obtained 14 to 15 days before vaccination. These receptors were taken from a man in his fifties or sixties who received an inactivated influenza vaccine.

This clonotype was recorded many times. CDR3 region: CSATQGGELFF. The CDR3 DNA sequence: TGCAGTGCTACTCAGGGCGGGGAGCTGTTTTTT. V gene TRBV20-1 combines with J gene TRBJ2-2; TRBD1 might be the D (5 bases). Germline CDR1 reads DFQATT; CDR2 reads SNEGSKA (reference sequence). Trimming cost V 4 bases and J 7 bases, with 7 bases left between them. This CDR3 has 11 amino acids.

This clonotype came up a few times. V and J are TRBV18 and TRBJ2-6; tentatively, D is TRBD1 (5 bases). With 3 bases removed from V and 0 bases from J, the gap between germline ends came to 15 bases. Germline loops: CDR1 KGHSH, CDR2 LQKENI. This CDR3 spans 18 amino acids. The CDR3 protein is CASSPGQGPYSGANVLTF. The CDR3 bases are TGTGCCAGCTCACCTGGGCAGGGCCCATACTCTGGGGCCAACGTCCTGACTTTC.

The V gene is TRBV4-1, the J gene TRBJ1-1; tentatively, D is TRBD1 (6 bases). Trimming shortened V by 2 bases and J by 1 base, and 11 bases separated the two germline ends. The CDR3 has 15 residues. Per the germline V gene, CDR1 is MGHRA and CDR2 is YSYEKL. This CDR3 reads CASSQSSRGNTEAFF. CDR3 coding DNA: TGCGCCAGCAGCCAATCAAGCAGGGGGAACACTGAAGCTTTCTTT.

This clonotype was found a few times. This chain uses TRBV4-3 with TRBJ1-4; 10 nucleotides align to TRBD1. In germline, CDR1 is LGHNA, CDR2 YSLEER. V dropped 4 bases and J dropped 7; count of bases not matched to a gene: 3. The CDR3 has 14 amino acids. Here the CDR3 DNA reads TGCGCCAGCAGCCGGGGACAGGGGTCTGAAAAACTGTTTTTT. It is translated as CASSRGQGSEKLFF.

This clonotype was seen a few times. The CDR3 DNA reads TGTGCCAGCAGTCCGGGACTAGCGGGAGCTTACCGCACAGATACGCAGTATTTT. This translates into CASSPGLAGAYRTDTQYF. The genes are TRBV27 and TRBJ2-3, with 14 bases aligning to TRBD2. The CDR3 runs to 18 residues. The germline CDR1 and CDR2 sequences are MNHEY and SMNVEV (reference sequence). V dropped 5 bases and J dropped 1; count of bases not matched to a gene: 8.